These 16 T cell receptor beta chains were sequenced from one sample in a study of blood T cell repertoires in COVID-19. Using immunoSEQ multiplex PCR, the repertoire was profiled, and TCRdb retains in-frame clones only, with some absent. In the table there are about 330,000 clones, 88% of which are singletons. Material for sequencing was PBMCs or T cells enriched from blood (not recorded which). These receptors were obtained from a man between 25 and 39 years old who had recovered from COVID-19.

The chain is built from TRBV7-9 and TRBJ2-2; tentative D call: TRBD1 (6 bases). Per germline, CDR1 SEHNR and CDR2 FQNEAQ (reference sequence). The CDR3 runs 14 residues. V lost 3 bases, J lost 7 bases, and 12 bases lay in between. DNA for the CDR3: TGTGCCAGCAGCTTTCTTACAGGGATCGGGGAGCTGTTTTTT. Translating it yields CASSFLTGIGELFF.

In this sample, this clone turned up once. The chain has TRBV5-1 and TRBJ2-1; 7 positions agree with TRBD2. Per germline, CDR1 SGHRS and CDR2 YFSETQ. This CDR3 spans 15 amino acids. The V segment lost 3 bases and the J segment 5 bases; nucleotides outside the gene matches: 8. The CDR3 reads CASSWSGDPNNEQFF. CDR3 DNA: TGCGCCAGCAGCTGGAGCGGGGACCCAAACAATGAGCAGTTCTTC.

This chain uses TRBV4-1 with TRBJ2-5; 14 nucleotides agree with TRBD2. Trimming took 4 bases from V and 2 from J; bases not matched to a gene: 3. Germline V gene sequence: CDR1 MGHRA, CDR2 YSYEKL. The CDR3 length is 16 residues. CDR3 sequence reads: CASSLRTSGGQETQYF. The CDR3 DNA is TGCGCCAGCAGCCTTCGGACTAGCGGGGGGCAAGAGACCCAGTACTTC.

This sequence joins TRBV7-8 and TRBJ2-5; possible D gene TRBD1, 5 bases. Germline CDR1 is SGHVS and CDR2 is FQNEAQ. The CDR3 has 13 amino acids. The V end was cut by 1 base, the J end by 4 bases, with 7 bases between. CDR3 DNA: TGTGCCAGCAGCTTAGGACAGAGAGAGACCCAGTACTTC. This translates into CASSLGQRETQYF. Full variable domain (outside the CDR3, taken from reference TRBV7-8 and TRBJ2-5): GAGVSQSPRYKVAKRGQDVALRCDPISGHVSLFWYQQALGQGPEFLTYFQNEAQLDKSGLPSDRFFAERPEGSVSTLKIQRTQQEDSAVYLCASSLGQRETQYFGPGTRLLVL.

This clone has just one count. The DNA for the CDR3 is TGTGCCAGCAGTCCACTGTTCGGGAAAACGGGACAGGGGTACAATGAGCAGTTCTTC. Residues: CASSPLFGKTGQGYNEQFF. This chain links TRBV28 with TRBJ2-1; 10 nucleotides match TRBD1. With 5 bases clipped from V and 4 bases from J, the junction kept 17 bases outside the gene matches. The CDR3 is made up of 19 amino acids. The germline V gene encodes CDR1 MDHEN and CDR2 SYDVKM.

This chain links TRBV13 with TRBJ2-7; weak D call: TRBD2 (6 bases). The CDR3 totals 14 residues. In germline, CDR1 is PRHDT, CDR2 FYEKMQ (reference sequence). V was clipped by 2 bases and J by 5 bases, with 13 bases between them. CDR3 loop: CASSLQGEVHEQYF. In nucleotides, the CDR3 is TGTGCCAGCAGCTTACAAGGGGAGGTTCACGAGCAGTACTTC. Full variable domain (rest looked up from reference TRBV13 and TRBJ2-7): AAGVIQSPRHLIKEKRETATLKCYPIPRHDTVYWYQQGPGQDPQFLISFYEKMQSDKGSIPDRFSAQQFSDYHSELNMSSLELGDSALYFCASSLQGEVHEQYFGPGTRLTVT.

This sequence joins TRBV27 and TRBJ2-6; no clear D gene. V dropped 2 bases and J dropped 0 bases, with 5 bases sitting between them. The CDR3 loop spans 15 amino acids. Germline V CDR1 and CDR2: MNHEY, SMNVEV (reference sequence). CDR3 in amino acids: CASSLRYSGANVLTF. The DNA for the CDR3 is TGTGCCAGCAGTTTACGGTACTCTGGGGCCAACGTCCTGACTTTC.

Here the CDR3 DNA reads TGCGCCAGCAGCTTGGAGGGGCGTAGGGATGAAAAACTGTTTTTT. Protein sequence: CASSLEGRRDEKLFF. The chain has TRBV5-1 and TRBJ1-4, with D possibly being TRBD1 (5 bases). The germline V gene has CDR1 SGHRS and CDR2 YFSETQ. The V and J ends lost 0 bases and 6 bases respectively, with 12 bases between them. The CDR3 totals 15 residues.

The chain uses TRBV2 and TRBJ2-7; no reliable D call. V was trimmed by 1 base and J by 0 bases, leaving 10 bases between them. CDR3 length: 15 residues. Germline loops: CDR1 SNHLY, CDR2 FYNNEI. CDR3 in amino acids: CASSEGRRSSYEQYF. The CDR3 nucleotides read TGTGCCAGCAGTGAAGGTAGGAGAAGCTCCTACGAGCAGTACTTC.

The chain employs TRBV3-1 (or the pseudogene TRBV3-2) and TRBJ2-7; TRBD2 matches at 10 bases. The J segment lost 7 bases and the V segment lost 4 bases, leaving 10 bases of the junction unmatched. Looked up from germline, CDR1 is LGHDT and CDR2 is YNNKEL (reference sequence). The CDR3 runs 15 residues. CDR3 in amino acids: CASSPLVGLADEQYF. CDR3 nucleotides: TGTGCCAGCAGCCCCCTAGTAGGACTAGCGGATGAGCAGTACTTC.

The CDR3 loop is CASSLDGGFADTQYF. The CDR3 DNA reads as TGTGCCAGCAGCTTGGACGGCGGCTTTGCAGATACGCAGTATTTT. The chain has TRBV5-4 and TRBJ2-3; D ambiguous. Per the germline V gene, CDR1 is SGHNT and CDR2 is YYREEE (reference sequence). Trimming left V 0 bases short and J 4 bases short, with 12 bases between. The CDR3 is 15 residues long.

The chain carries TRBV5-1 and TRBJ1-1, with 8 nucleotides matching TRBD1. The CDR3 totals 18 residues. Germline CDR1 reads SGHRS; CDR2 reads YFSETQ. The V and J ends lost 2 bases and 2 bases, in that order; junction bases with no gene match: 14. CDR3 sequence (DNA): TGCGCCAGCAGCTTAGGACAGGGCCCTGGCCCCTACAACACTGAAGCTTTCTTT. It encodes CASSLGQGPGPYNTEAFF.

This chain uses TRBV4-2 with TRBJ1-1, with TRBD1 identical over 10 bases. In germline, CDR1 is LGHNA, CDR2 YNFKEQ. CDR3 length: 14 amino acids. After removal of 4 bases from V and 4 bases from J, the junction contained 3 bases not matched to a gene. The CDR3 nucleotides are TGTGCCAGCAGCCTCGGGACAGGGGCCACTGAAGCTTTCTTT. Translated: CASSLGTGATEAFF.

The V and J genes are TRBV7-9 and TRBJ2-3, with 7 positions matching TRBD1. The V gene's germline CDR1 is SEHNR and CDR2 FQNEAQ (reference sequence). The ends lost 5 bases at V and 0 bases at J; junction bases unmatched: 5. This CDR3 region has 15 residues. CDR3 DNA: TGTGCCAGCAGCCTACAGGGGTTGAGCACAGATACGCAGTATTTT. Amino acids: CASSLQGLSTDTQYF.

The chain couples TRBV5-1 to TRBJ2-2; 8 bases match TRBD1. The V gene's germline CDR1 is SGHRS and CDR2 YFSETQ. J lost 7 bases, V lost 0 bases, and 8 bases had no gene match. CDR3 length equals 16 residues. CDR3 residues: CASSLDQGQVGGELFF. For the CDR3, the DNA is TGCGCCAGCAGCTTGGATCAGGGACAGGTAGGCGGGGAGCTGTTTTTT.

The chain employs TRBV28 and TRBJ2-7; 7 nucleotides match TRBD2. The CDR3 spans 18 residues. Losses at the gene ends were 2 bases for V and 2 bases for J; bases not matched to a gene: 15. Germline assignment: CDR1 MDHEN and CDR2 SYDVKM. The CDR3 DNA follows: TGTGCCAGCAGTTTAGAAATGGTGGGGGGGTATATTACCTACGAGCAGTACTTC. It yields the protein CASSLEMVGGYITYEQYF.